These 5 T cell receptor beta chains were sequenced from one sample in a study of blood T cell repertoires in COVID-19. Sequenced by immunoSEQ multiplex PCR; TCRdb stores in-frame clones only, minus some. The table records 30,000 to 40,000 clones, about nine tenths of them present only once. The sequencing input was peripheral blood. These receptor sequences come from a middle-aged man with active or convalescent COVID-19.

This chain joins TRBV28 and TRBJ2-3, with TRBD2 matching over 11 bases. Germline V gene lookup returns CDR1 MDHEN and CDR2 SYDVKM. The V and J ends lost 0 bases and 3 bases, in that order; junction bases with no gene match: 5. There are 17 residues in the CDR3. CDR3: CASSLWSLAGGTDTQYF. In DNA form, the CDR3 reads TGTGCCAGCAGTTTATGGTCCCTAGCGGGAGGTACAGATACGCAGTATTTT.

The chain joins TRBV10-3 to TRBJ1-1; D is perhaps TRBD1 (6 bases). The CDR3 length is 12 residues. Germline loops: CDR1 ENHRY, CDR2 SYGVKD. V was trimmed by 6 bases and J by 7 bases, leaving 12 bases between them. CDR3 DNA: TGTGCCATCAGAGCAACAGGGTTTGAAGCTTTCTTT. Its protein is CAIRATGFEAFF.

The rearrangement uses TRBV6-5 and TRBJ1-4; 11 bases are a match to TRBD1. The V and J ends lost 6 bases and 6 bases, in that order; junction bases with no gene match: 6. CDR1 and CDR2 (germline): MNHEY, SVGAGI. CDR3 length: 15 amino acids. The CDR3 DNA reads TGTGCCAGCAGACCCCAGGACAGGGGGCATGAAAAACTGTTTTTT. Amino acids: CASRPQDRGHEKLFF.

The rearrangement uses TRBV5-1 and TRBJ2-1; D is unresolved. Germline V CDR1 and CDR2: SGHRS, YFSETQ. The V gene lost 1 base and the J gene lost 5 bases, with 7 bases spanning the gap. This CDR3 spans 13 amino acids. The CDR3 protein is CASSLLRDNEQFF. As DNA, the CDR3 is TGCGCCAGCAGCTTGCTCCGGGACAATGAGCAGTTCTTC.

The gene calls are TRBV4-2 and TRBJ1-1; the D is unclear. Germline CDR1 is LGHNA and CDR2 is YNFKEQ. V lost 0 bases, J lost 4 bases, and 12 bases lay in between. CDR3 length equals 15 residues. The CDR3 DNA reads TGTGCCAGCAGCCAAGAAGCTATCGATTCCACTGAAGCTTTCTTT. This encodes CASSQEAIDSTEAFF.